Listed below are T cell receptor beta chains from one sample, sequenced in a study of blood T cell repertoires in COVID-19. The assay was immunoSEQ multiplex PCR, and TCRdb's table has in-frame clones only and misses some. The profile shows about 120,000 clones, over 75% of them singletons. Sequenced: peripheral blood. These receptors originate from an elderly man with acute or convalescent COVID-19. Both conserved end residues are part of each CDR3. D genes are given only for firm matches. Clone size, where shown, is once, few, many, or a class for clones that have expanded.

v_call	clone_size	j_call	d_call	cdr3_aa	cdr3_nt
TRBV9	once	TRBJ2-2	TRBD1	CASSAGDRGRTGELFF	TGTGCCAGCAGCGCCGGGGACAGGGGGCGAACCGGGGAGCTGTTTTTT
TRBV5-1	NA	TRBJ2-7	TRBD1	CASSLEGQGYEQYF	TGCGCCAGCAGCTTGGAAGGACAGGGTTACGAGCAGTACTTC
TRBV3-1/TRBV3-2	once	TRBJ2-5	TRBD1	CASSQTQGRETQYF	TGTGCCAGCAGCCAGACACAGGGGAGAGAGACCCAGTACTTC
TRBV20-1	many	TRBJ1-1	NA	CTRTDRTEAFF	TGCACCAGGACAGACCGCACTGAAGCTTTCTTT
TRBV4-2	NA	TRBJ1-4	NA	CASSQDGTAVNEKLFF	TGTGCCAGCAGCCAAGACGGAACAGCAGTTAATGAAAAACTGTTTTTT
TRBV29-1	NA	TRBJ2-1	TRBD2	CSVVGGTSGYNEQFF	TGCAGCGTTGTCGGGGGGACTAGCGGCTACAATGAGCAGTTCTTC
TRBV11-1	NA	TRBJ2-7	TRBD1	CASSLRDRGTYEQYF	TGTGCCAGCAGCTTACGGGACAGGGGGACCTACGAGCAGTACTTC
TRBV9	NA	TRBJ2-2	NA	CASGGPNTGELFF	TGTGCCAGCGGGGGCCCAAACACCGGGGAGCTGTTTTTT
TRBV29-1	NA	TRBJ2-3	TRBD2	CSVTGSSGRTDTQYF	TGCAGCGTCACGGGGTCTAGCGGGAGGACAGATACGCAGTATTTT
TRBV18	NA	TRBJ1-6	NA	CASSQGKDSPLHF	TGTGCCAGCTCCCAGGGGAAAGATTCACCCCTCCACTTT
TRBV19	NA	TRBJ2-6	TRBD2	CASATAIAGNSGANVLTF	TGTGCCAGTGCTACGGCAATAGCGGGTAACTCTGGGGCCAACGTCCTGACTTTC
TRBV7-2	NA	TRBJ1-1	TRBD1	CASSLRTGNTEAFF	TGTGCCAGCAGCTTGCGGACAGGGAACACTGAAGCTTTCTTT
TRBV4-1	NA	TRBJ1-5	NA	CASSQAGQTDNQPQHF	TGCGCCAGCAGCCAAGCAGGACAGACCGACAATCAGCCCCAGCATTTT
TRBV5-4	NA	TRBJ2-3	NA	CASSSRDTQYF	TGTGCCAGCAGTTCTCGAGATACGCAGTATTTT
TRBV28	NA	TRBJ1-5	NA	CASSRGGGAQPQHF	TGTGCCAGCAGCCGAGGGGGGGGAGCTCAGCCCCAGCATTTT
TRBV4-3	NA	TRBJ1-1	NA	CASSQVGSGPLSTEAFF	TGCGCCAGCAGCCAAGTTGGGAGTGGGCCCCTGAGCACTGAAGCTTTCTTT
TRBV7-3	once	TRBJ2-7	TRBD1	CASSPSDRFHEQYF	TGTGCCAGCAGCCCTTCGGACAGGTTCCACGAGCAGTACTTC
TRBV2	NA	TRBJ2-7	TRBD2	CASSDGTSGRNEQYF	TGTGCCAGCAGCGACGGGACTAGCGGGAGAAACGAGCAGTACTTC
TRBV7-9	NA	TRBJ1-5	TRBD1	CASSLGVPGQGGQPQHF	TGTGCCAGCAGCTTAGGTGTCCCGGGACAGGGGGGACAGCCCCAGCATTTT
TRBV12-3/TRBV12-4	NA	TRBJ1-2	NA	CASSPASNYGYTF	TGTGCCAGCAGCCCCGCGTCTAACTATGGCTACACCTTC
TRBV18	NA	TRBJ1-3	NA	CASSPLGTKVSGNTIYF	TGTGCCAGCTCACCTCTGGGGACAAAAGTCTCTGGAAACACCATATATTTT
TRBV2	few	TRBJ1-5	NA	CASSARAGNQPQHF	TGTGCCAGCAGTGCCAGGGCTGGCAATCAGCCCCAGCATTTT
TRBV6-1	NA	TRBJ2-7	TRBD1	CASSDHRGLEQYF	TGTGCCAGCAGTGACCACAGGGGGCTTGAGCAGTACTTC
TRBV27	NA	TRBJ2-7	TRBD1	CASRTTGVSEQYF	TGTGCCAGCAGAACGACAGGGGTAAGCGAGCAGTACTTC
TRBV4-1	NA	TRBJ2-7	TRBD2	CASSPAQGGLSYEQYF	TGCGCCAGCAGCCCAGCCCAGGGAGGGCTATCCTACGAGCAGTACTTC
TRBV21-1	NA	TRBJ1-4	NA	CASSKACGPGREKLFF	TGTGCCAGCAGCAAAGCGTGCGGACCCGGGAGGGAAAAACTGTTTTTT
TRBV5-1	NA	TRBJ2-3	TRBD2	CASSFGGGARTDTQYF	TGCGCCAGCAGCTTTGGCGGGGGGGCCCGCACAGATACGCAGTATTTT
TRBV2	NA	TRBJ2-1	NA	CASSGGAGTYNEQFF	TGTGCCAGCAGCGGAGGGGCAGGGACCTACAATGAGCAGTTCTTC
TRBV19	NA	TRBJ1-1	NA	CASTIQWNTEAFF	TGTGCCAGTACGATTCAGTGGAACACTGAAGCTTTCTTT
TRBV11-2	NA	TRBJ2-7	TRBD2	CASSLEAGPYEQYF	TGTGCCAGCAGCTTAGAAGCGGGGCCCTACGAGCAGTACTTC
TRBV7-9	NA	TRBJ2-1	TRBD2	CASSTQGGIGVAGGQSSYNEQFF	TGTGCCAGCAGCACCCAGGGGGGGATTGGGGTAGCGGGAGGCCAGAGCTCCTACAATGAGCAGTTCTTC
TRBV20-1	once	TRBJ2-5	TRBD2	CSASSLAVQETQYF	TGCAGTGCTAGTAGTCTAGCGGTTCAAGAGACCCAGTACTTC
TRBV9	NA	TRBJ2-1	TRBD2	CASSLSSGGAADEQFF	TGTGCCAGCAGCCTTTCTAGCGGGGGGGCCGCTGATGAGCAGTTCTTC
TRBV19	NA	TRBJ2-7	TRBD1	CASSIRQGAYEQYF	TGTGCCAGTAGTATAAGGCAGGGGGCCTACGAGCAGTACTTC
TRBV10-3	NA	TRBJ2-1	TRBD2	CAISQTGTSGSDEQFF	TGTGCCATCAGTCAAACCGGGACTAGCGGGAGTGATGAGCAGTTCTTC
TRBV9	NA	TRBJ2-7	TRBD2	CASSAGPGTSGSSYEQYF	TGTGCCAGCAGCGCGGGCCCAGGGACTAGCGGATCTTCCTACGAGCAGTACTTC
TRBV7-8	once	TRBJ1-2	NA	CASSPGQLYGYTF	TGTGCCAGCAGCCCAGGACAGCTCTATGGCTACACCTTC
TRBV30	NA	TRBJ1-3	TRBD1	CACRDRGVSGNTIYF	TGTGCCTGTCGGGACAGGGGGGTATCTGGAAACACCATATATTTT
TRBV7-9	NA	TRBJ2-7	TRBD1	CASSLATTGQGGQKSF	TGTGCCAGCAGCTTAGCGACCACGGGACAGGGGGGCCAAAAAAGCTTC
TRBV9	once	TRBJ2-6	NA	CASSVAAISGANVLTF	TGTGCCAGCAGCGTGGCGGCCATCTCTGGGGCCAACGTCCTGACTTTC
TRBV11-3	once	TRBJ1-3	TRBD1	CASSPDRVGNTIYF	TGTGCCAGCAGCCCGGACAGGGTTGGAAACACCATATATTTT
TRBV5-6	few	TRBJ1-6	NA	CASRVPGSPLHF	TGTGCCAGCAGAGTCCCCGGGTCACCCCTCCACTTT
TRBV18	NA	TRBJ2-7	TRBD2	CASSLTSGDSYEQYF	TGTGCCAGCTCCTTAACTAGCGGCGATTCCTACGAGCAGTACTTC
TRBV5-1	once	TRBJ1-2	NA	CASSPRQANYGYTF	TGCGCCAGCAGCCCTCGACAGGCTAACTATGGCTACACCTTC
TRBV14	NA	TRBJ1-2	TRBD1	CASSQDGTGGHGYTF	TGTGCCAGCAGCCAAGATGGCACAGGGGGCCATGGCTACACCTTC
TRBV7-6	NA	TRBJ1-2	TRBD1	CASSRSGTGDGYTF	TGTGCCAGCAGCCGATCCGGGACAGGGGATGGCTACACCTTC
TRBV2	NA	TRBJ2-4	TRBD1	CASSEDRGAMDIQYF	TGTGCCAGCAGTGAGGACAGGGGAGCCATGGACATTCAGTACTTC
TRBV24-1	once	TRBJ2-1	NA	CAAGDSSYNEQFF	TGTGCCGCCGGGGATAGCTCCTACAATGAGCAGTTCTTC
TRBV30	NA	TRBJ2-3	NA	CAWSRGDTQYF	TGTGCCTGGAGTAGAGGTGATACGCAGTATTTT
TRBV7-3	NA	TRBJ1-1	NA	CASSLQSSGTEAFF	TGTGCCAGCAGCTTACAGAGTTCGGGCACTGAAGCTTTCTTT